What follows are 5 T cell receptor beta chains derived from one specimen sequenced in a study of T-cell memory formation after mild COVID-19. TCRdb reprocessed the 5' RACE reads via MiXCR and lists one record per CDR3 protein. The sample yields 170,000 or so distinct CDR3 sequences, over 20% seen once. The sequenced sample consisted of PBMCs or a T cell subset sorted from them (not recorded which). The origin of the receptors is an adult woman who had mild COVID-19 (a few samples of this study predate the infection). Cell type and time point are not known.

This clonotype was recorded a few times. The chain couples TRBV5-1 to TRBJ1-4; no clear D gene. Germline CDR1 SGHRS, CDR2 YFSETQ. The V end lost 0 bases, the J end lost 0 bases, and 12 bases lay between the germline ends. CDR3 size: 17 residues. The CDR3 protein is CASSLAVRDSTNEKLFF. DNA of the CDR3: TGCGCCAGCAGCTTGGCCGTGAGGGATTCAACTAATGAAAAACTGTTTTTT.

The rearrangement links TRBV24-1 to TRBJ1-2; 7 bases are shared with TRBD1. The CDR3 length is 13 residues. Trimming took 9 bases from V and 13 from J; bases not matched to a gene: 16. Per the germline V gene, CDR1 is KGHDR and CDR2 is SFDVKD. CDR3 DNA sequence: TGTGCCACCTCCTCACTTATTGGGACAGCCCTCACCTTC. Amino acids: CATSSLIGTALTF.

J is TRBJ2-5 and V is TRBV5-6; 7 bases match TRBD1. From germline, CDR1 is SGHDT and CDR2 YYEEEE. Losses at the gene ends were 2 bases for V and 5 bases for J; bases not matched to a gene: 3. The CDR3 spans 13 residues. CDR3 sequence (DNA): TGTGCCAGCAGCTTTGGGACAGTGGAGACCCAGTACTTC. Protein product: CASSFGTVETQYF.

The chain has TRBV29-1 and TRBJ1-1; the D is unclear. Per germline, CDR1 SQVTM and CDR2 ANQGSEA. This CDR3 contains 13 residues. V was shortened by 7 bases and J by 0 bases, with 12 bases between the two germline ends. Written as DNA, the CDR3 is TGCAGCGGTATAACAGCATTGAACACTGAAGCTTTCTTT. It specifies CSGITALNTEAFF.

This clonotype was detected only a few times. The rearrangement joins TRBV7-8 to TRBJ2-7, with 10 bases matching TRBD2. The germline V gene encodes CDR1 SGHVS and CDR2 FQNEAQ. V trimming: 3 bases; J trimming: 5 bases; junction bases outside the gene matches: 4. This CDR3 comprises 14 residues. CDR3 coding DNA: TGTGCCAGCAGCTTGCTAGCGGGAGAGGACGAGCAGTACTTC. Its translation: CASSLLAGEDEQYF. Combining the CDR3 with reference TRBV7-8 and TRBJ2-7 gives the whole variable domain GAGVSQSPRYKVAKRGQDVALRCDPISGHVSLFWYQQALGQGPEFLTYFQNEAQLDKSGLPSDRFFAERPEGSVSTLKIQRTQQEDSAVYLCASSLLAGEDEQYFGPGTRLTVT.